These 10 T cell receptor beta chains were all obtained from the same sample, sequenced in a study of response to subunit inactivated influenza vaccine. Each CDR3 protein is one row after TCRdb ran MiXCR on the RT-PCR reads. The sample contains about 650,000 distinct CDR3 sequences, roughly 14% of which appear only once. The sequences come from PBMCs from blood, collected 11 to 12 days after vaccination. The source is a man aged 45-65 years who received an inactivated influenza vaccine.

This chain uses TRBV5-6 with TRBJ2-1; TRBD2 is a possible D gene (6 bases). Per germline, CDR1 SGHDT and CDR2 YYEEEE. The CDR3 is 16 residues long. V gave up 4 bases and J gave up 0 bases, with 14 bases separating them. This CDR3 reads CASSGGGIGSYNEQFF. The CDR3 DNA is TGTGCCAGCAGCGGTGGGGGGATCGGCTCCTACAATGAGCAGTTCTTC.

This clonotype was recorded a few times. This chain links TRBV27 with TRBJ1-4; 11 bases align to TRBD1. The CDR3 is 14 residues long. CDR1 is MNHEY, CDR2 SMNVEV, per germline (reference sequence). The junction had 8 bases not matched to a gene; V was cut back by 6 bases and J by 11 bases. The CDR3 reads CASRILRDRGKLFF. The CDR3 coding sequence is TGTGCCAGCAGGATACTACGGGACAGGGGGAAACTGTTTTTT. The full variable domain, its missing parts supplied by reference TRBV27 and TRBJ1-4, is EAQVTQNPRYLITVTGKKLTVTCSQNMNHEYMSWYRQDPGLGLRQIYYSMNVEVTDKGDVPEGYKVSRKEKRNFPLILESPSPNQTSLYFCASRILRDRGKLFFGSGTQLSVL.

This rearrangement joins TRBV5-5 to TRBJ2-2, with TRBD2 as a possible D gene (6 bases). Germline V gene lookup returns CDR1 SGHKS and CDR2 YYEKEE (reference sequence). The CDR3 contains 16 residues. Trimming pared 4 bases from V and 1 base from J, leaving 14 bases between. The CDR3, as DNA: TGTGCCAGCAGCGGCGGGACCTTAATGAACACCGGGGAGCTGTTTTTT. Its translation is CASSGGTLMNTGELFF.

There are a few counts of this clonotype. The rearrangement uses TRBV3-1 and TRBJ2-5, with 7 bases fitting TRBD2. Unmatched junction bases numbered 9, after V lost 4 bases and J lost 1 base. Germline CDR1 and CDR2: LGHDT and YNNKEL (reference sequence). The CDR3 spans 16 residues. The chain's CDR3 is CASSRGLVTTQETQYF. For the CDR3, the DNA is TGTGCCAGCAGCCGTGGACTAGTTACAACCCAAGAGACCCAGTACTTC.

In this sample, this clonotype turned up a few times. The chain joins TRBV7-2 to TRBJ1-6, with TRBD1 matching over 11 bases. With 0 bases clipped from V and 10 bases from J, the junction kept 2 bases outside the gene matches. The CDR3 is made up of 15 amino acids. Germline assignment: CDR1 SGHTA and CDR2 FQGNSA. The CDR3 DNA reads as TGTGCCAGCAGCTTAGCCGGGACAGGGGGATCACCCCTCCACTTT. It specifies CASSLAGTGGSPLHF. The full variable domain, completed using reference TRBV7-2 and TRBJ1-6, is GAGVSQSPSNKVTEKGKDVELRCDPISGHTALYWYRQSLGQGLEFLIYFQGNSAPDKSGLPSDRFSAERTGGSVSTLTIQRTQQEDSAVYLCASSLAGTGGSPLHFGNGTRLTVT.

The chain couples TRBV7-8 to TRBJ2-7; 8 nucleotides match TRBD1. This CDR3 is built from 17 residues. With 3 bases clipped from V and 3 bases from J, the junction kept 13 bases outside the gene matches. Germline CDR1 reads SGHVS; CDR2 reads FQNEAQ. The CDR3 nucleotides read TGTGCCAGCAGCTTGGGGACAGGTGGTTTACGAGTCTACGAGCAGTACTTC. It translates to CASSLGTGGLRVYEQYF. The complete variable domain, with remaining parts taken from reference TRBV7-8 and TRBJ2-7, reads GAGVSQSPRYKVAKRGQDVALRCDPISGHVSLFWYQQALGQGPEFLTYFQNEAQLDKSGLPSDRFFAERPEGSVSTLKIQRTQQEDSAVYLCASSLGTGGLRVYEQYFGPGTRLTVT.

V usage is TRBV20-1 and J usage is TRBJ2-5; weak D call: TRBD1 (6 bases). Trimming took 5 bases from V and 7 from J, leaving 20 bases between them. In germline, CDR1 is DFQATT, CDR2 SNEGSKA (reference sequence). CDR3 length equals 14 residues. The DNA of the CDR3 is TGCAGTGCTGCCACCCGGGCCATAGGGGGGACCCAGTACTTC. This sequence encodes CSAATRAIGGTQYF.

This chain uses TRBV30 with TRBJ1-1; D ambiguous. With 0 bases removed from V and 11 bases from J, the gap between germline ends came to 7 bases. Germline V gene lookup returns CDR1 GTSNPN and CDR2 SVGIG (reference sequence). CDR3 length equals 10 residues. The CDR3 reads CAWSVQTAFF. CDR3 DNA: TGTGCCTGGAGTGTACAGACTGCTTTCTTT.

The chain has TRBV11-1 and TRBJ1-1; D remains ambiguous. Germline V CDR1 and CDR2: SGHAT, FQDESV (reference sequence). The CDR3 is 13 residues long. Trimming removed 7 bases at V and 1 base at J, with 10 bases between. Here the CDR3 reads CASTFGENTEAFF. The CDR3 DNA reads as TGTGCCAGCACTTTTGGGGAGAACACTGAAGCTTTCTTT.

The V and J genes are TRBV20-1 and TRBJ2-1; possible D gene TRBD2, 5 bases. The germline V gene encodes CDR1 DFQATT and CDR2 SNEGSKA (reference sequence). V was cut by 5 bases and J by 5 bases, with 7 bases left in between. The CDR3 is 11 residues long. In DNA, the CDR3 is TGCAGTGCTCAGGAGGACAATGAGCAGTTCTTC. Encoded protein: CSAQEDNEQFF.